A single sample is the source of the 21 T cell receptor beta chains below, sequenced in a study of cytomegalovirus exposure and HLA in healthy donors. The study ran its PCR with 60 Vbeta and 13 Jbeta primers. Repertoires were generated with immunoSEQ multiplex PCR, while TCRdb's copy carries only in-frame clones and drops some. The repertoire consists of some 210,000 clones, with about 87% occurring once and the leading ten covering 1.3%. Sequenced: PBMCs. Receptor source: a man aged 25-45 years in good health and CMV-seronegative.

V gene TRBV7-2 combines with J gene TRBJ2-5; TRBD2 matches at 9 bases. J gave up 4 bases and V 5 bases, and 5 bases lay outside the gene matches. Germline CDR1 and CDR2: SGHTA and FQGNSA. The CDR3 extends over 14 amino acids. The CDR3 DNA reads TGTGCCAGCAGCCCGGGAGCGGGGGGAGAGACCCAGTACTTC. Translation: CASSPGAGGETQYF.

The chain combines TRBV28 with TRBJ2-1; tentative D call: TRBD2 (5 bases). Germline lookup yields CDR1 MDHEN and CDR2 SYDVKM. Between the trimmed V and J ends, which lost 8 bases and 12 bases, there was a span of 17 bases. The CDR3 is 12 residues long. The CDR3 sequence is CASQTASGWQFF. DNA for the CDR3: TGTGCCAGCCAAACCGCCTCGGGATGGCAGTTCTTC.

DNA for the CDR3: TGTGCCAGCAGACTAGTTAATGAGCAGTTCTTC. Translated, it gives CASRLVNEQFF. The chain recombines TRBV28 with TRBJ2-1; tentative D call: TRBD2 (5 bases). The CDR3 runs to 11 residues. V was shortened by 6 bases and J by 7 bases, with 7 bases between the two germline ends. Germline CDR1 and CDR2: MDHEN and SYDVKM.

V usage is TRBV4-2 and J usage is TRBJ2-5; 8 nucleotides line up with TRBD1. From germline, CDR1 is LGHNA and CDR2 YNFKEQ. CDR3 size: 15 residues. V lost 4 bases and J lost 5; bases outside the gene matches: 9. Written as DNA, the CDR3 is TGTGCCAGCAGCCCCCAGGACAGGGAAGGGGAGACCCAGTACTTC. This sequence encodes CASSPQDREGETQYF.

The rearrangement links TRBV29-1 to TRBJ1-2, with D tentatively TRBD1 (6 bases). CDR3 length: 14 amino acids. Trimming cost V 5 bases and J 12 bases, with 25 bases left between them. Germline V CDR1 and CDR2: SQVTM, ANQGSEA. As DNA, the CDR3 is TGCAGCGTTTCCGGTCTTTCTCGGACAGACGAAAACACCTTC. This translates into CSVSGLSRTDENTF.

This clone was detected only once. The chain uses TRBV4-1 and TRBJ1-4, with unresolved D. The CDR3 is made up of 15 amino acids. The V end lost 6 bases, the J end lost 4 bases, and 15 bases lay between the germline ends. Looked up from germline, CDR1 is MGHRA and CDR2 is YSYEKL. DNA of the CDR3: TGCGCCAGCAGTCTTCTGAGAGTAGATAATGAAAAACTGTTTTTT. It yields the protein CASSLLRVDNEKLFF.

The chain recombines TRBV6-5 with TRBJ2-2; TRBD2 aligns across 7 bases. Germline V gives CDR1 MNHEY, CDR2 SVGAGI. V lost 4 bases and J lost 0; bases outside the gene matches: 5. The CDR3 runs 16 residues. The CDR3 bases are TGTGCCAGCAGTTCCCGACTAGCCGCGAACACCGGGGAGCTGTTTTTT. It encodes CASSSRLAANTGELFF.

The chain combines TRBV18 with TRBJ1-4, with 9 bases that match TRBD1. V was clipped by 1 base and J by 7 bases; unmatched bases: 4. The CDR3 contains 15 residues. Looked up from germline, CDR1 is KGHSH and CDR2 is LQKENI. The CDR3 loop is CASSPRTGVGEKLFF. CDR3 in DNA: TGTGCCAGCTCACCACGGACAGGGGTTGGTGAAAAACTGTTTTTT.

The J gene is TRBJ2-3, the V gene TRBV21-1; the table's D call, TRBD2, has no DNA check behind it. TRBV21-1 is shown as a pseudogene. The CDR3 is 15 residues long. CDR3 nucleotides: TGTGCCAGGACCCCGCCTAGCGGGTTCACAGATACGCAGTATTTT. Amino acid sequence: CARTPPSGFTDTQYF.

This clone has more than one count but fewer than ten. The chain employs TRBV18 and TRBJ2-7, with TRBD1 as a possible D gene (5 bases). The V gene lost 3 bases and the J gene lost 1 base, with 10 bases spanning the gap. From germline, CDR1 is KGHSH and CDR2 LQKENI. The CDR3 is made up of 14 amino acids. Here the CDR3 reads CASSPLDTSYEQYF. The CDR3 DNA follows: TGTGCCAGCTCACCCTTGGACACGTCCTACGAGCAGTACTTC.

This clone showed up just once. The J gene is TRBJ2-2, the V gene TRBV6-6; D is possibly TRBD2 (5 bases). The CDR3 has 15 amino acids. The V end lost 6 bases, the J end lost 0 bases, and 11 bases lay between the germline ends. CDR1 and CDR2 from the germline V gene are MNHNY and SVGAGI (reference sequence). The CDR3 nucleotides are TGTGCCAGCAGAGAGGGTGGTCCGAACACCGGGGAGCTGTTTTTT. Its translation: CASREGGPNTGELFF.

In its sample, this clone was seen a few times. The CDR3 loop reads CASSPDGSGGSYNEQFF. CDR3 coding DNA: TGTGCCAGCAGTCCCGATGGTAGCGGGGGCTCCTACAATGAGCAGTTCTTC. The genes are TRBV27 and TRBJ2-1; 9 bases fit TRBD2. V was pared by 5 bases and J by 0 bases, with 8 bases of the junction left unmatched. This CDR3 is 17 amino acids long. Per the germline V gene, CDR1 is MNHEY and CDR2 is SMNVEV (reference sequence).

The chain has TRBV18 and TRBJ2-7; 10 bases align to TRBD2. The trim removed 4 bases at V and 11 bases at J, leaving 17 bases unmatched. Germline CDR1 KGHSH, CDR2 LQKENI. CDR3 size: 16 residues. The CDR3 loop reads CASSRSEREGTYSEYF. Here the CDR3 DNA reads TGTGCCAGCTCACGCAGCGAGCGGGAGGGTACATATTCGGAGTACTTC.

The chain carries TRBV7-9 and TRBJ2-7; a weak D match, TRBD1 (6 bases). V was pared by 5 bases and J by 5 bases, with 16 bases between. Germline values: CDR1 SEHNR, CDR2 FQNEAQ (reference sequence). This CDR3 has 14 amino acids. The DNA of the CDR3 is TGTGCCAGCAGCACACAACAGGGATTCCACGAGCAGTACTTC. Protein product: CASSTQQGFHEQYF.

V is TRBV27 and J is TRBJ2-7; the D gene is possibly TRBD2 (5 bases). This CDR3 is built from 12 residues. CDR1 and CDR2 (germline): MNHEY, SMNVEV (reference sequence). Trimming left V 6 bases short and J 7 bases short, with 13 bases between. The DNA for the CDR3 is TGTGCCAGCAGCATTTACGGGGAGGAGCAGTACTTC. Residues: CASSIYGEEQYF.

This clone was detected only once. This chain joins TRBV18 and TRBJ1-3; tentative D call: TRBD1 (5 bases). Germline-derived CDR1 and CDR2 are KGHSH and LQKENI. Trimming stripped 5 bases from V and 4 bases from J, with 9 bases between. This CDR3 is 13 amino acids long. CDR3 residues: CASSTQGGNTIYF. The CDR3, as DNA: TGTGCCAGCTCAACGCAGGGAGGAAACACCATATATTTT.

The chain combines TRBV28 with TRBJ2-5, with D possibly matching TRBD1 (6 bases). Germline V gene lookup returns CDR1 MDHEN and CDR2 SYDVKM. With 3 bases removed from V and 4 bases from J, the gap between germline ends came to 18 bases. This CDR3 has 16 amino acids. The CDR3 DNA reads as TGTGCCAGCAGTTTTAGTATGGGCAGGGGAAGAGAGACCCAGTACTTC. Residues: CASSFSMGRGRETQYF.

The chain's CDR3 is CSVNQGAGTEAFF. The DNA for the CDR3 is TGCAGCGTCAACCAGGGGGCTGGCACTGAAGCTTTCTTT. The chain couples TRBV29-1 to TRBJ1-1; 8 nucleotides align to TRBD1. Per germline, CDR1 SQVTM and CDR2 ANQGSEA. The length of the CDR3 is 13 residues. V was clipped by 6 bases and J by 4 bases; unmatched bases: 7.

The chain recombines TRBV28 with TRBJ1-2; D is perhaps TRBD1 (6 bases). The V gene's germline CDR1 is MDHEN and CDR2 SYDVKM. The germline V and J ends were trimmed by 5 bases and 8 bases, with 15 bases remaining between them. The CDR3 is 13 amino acids. Here the CDR3 DNA reads TGTGCCAGCAGTAAGGGACAACGGGGAGGCTACACCTTC. Translating gives CASSKGQRGGYTF.

The DNA of the CDR3 is TGTGCCAGCAGCTTGGGACAGGGGGAAGAAAAACTGTTTTTT. It encodes CASSLGQGEEKLFF. The chain has TRBV7-2 and TRBJ1-4, with 11 bases aligning to TRBD1. This CDR3 has 14 residues. Looked up from germline, CDR1 is SGHTA and CDR2 is FQGNSA. With V trimmed by 3 bases and J by 8 bases, 2 bases remained unmatched.

The V gene is TRBV19, the J gene TRBJ2-6, with D uncertain. The CDR3 has 15 amino acids. Per the germline V gene, CDR1 is LNHDA and CDR2 is SQIVND (reference sequence). Trimming cost V 5 bases and J 3 bases, with 11 bases left between them. CDR3 residues: CASSSIFNGANVLTF. In nucleotides, the CDR3 is TGTGCCAGTAGTTCCATTTTCAATGGGGCCAACGTCCTGACTTTC.